This passage covers 10 T cell receptor beta chains from one sample sequenced in a study of blood T cells in healthy people across ages. A second PCR, run for roughly 7 to 12 cycles, used a sample-barcoded 5' primer plus a J-beta primer mix. TCRdb recomputed calls from the 5' RACE reads with MiXCR, one row per CDR3 protein. The sample includes roughly 800,000 distinct CDR3 sequences, 25% of them seen just once. Separately, the same data were catalogued under a study of T cells of mothers and their children.

The sequenced sample was blood. The receptors were sampled from a boy aged 5-17 years in good health.

V and J are TRBV7-2 and TRBJ2-2; 9 bases are shared with TRBD2. Germline values: CDR1 SGHTA, CDR2 FQGNSA. The CDR3 length is 16 residues. Trimming cost V 5 bases and J 5 bases; bases outside gene matches: 9. The DNA for the CDR3 is TGTGCCAGCAGCCTTGCGGGACTAGCCGGGACCGGGGAGCTGTTTTTT. Its translation: CASSLAGLAGTGELFF.

The chain recombines TRBV30 with TRBJ2-7; no definite D call. V was trimmed by 0 bases and J by 1 base, leaving 13 bases between them. The CDR3 covers 15 residues. CDR1 and CDR2 (germline): GTSNPN, SVGIG (reference sequence). This CDR3 reads CAWSVQGSLSYEQYF. In DNA form, the CDR3 reads TGTGCCTGGAGTGTTCAAGGGTCCCTTTCCTACGAGCAGTACTTC.

The rearrangement joins TRBV20-1 to TRBJ2-5; D is tentatively TRBD1 or TRBD2 (6 bases each). The CDR3 is 13 residues long. Deletions cut 7 bases from V and 2 bases from J, with 14 bases between. Germline CDR1 DFQATT, CDR2 SNEGSKA (reference sequence). CDR3 region: CSVGGRGQETQYF. CDR3 nucleotide sequence: TGCAGTGTTGGGGGGCGCGGACAAGAGACCCAGTACTTC.

The chain combines TRBV7-2 with TRBJ2-5; D is tentatively TRBD1 or TRBD2 (6 bases each). The germline CDR1 and CDR2 sequences are SGHTA and FQGNSA. The CDR3 has 15 residues. V was cut by 5 bases and J by 0 bases, with 13 bases left in between. CDR3 loop: CASSNPRGDQETQYF. The CDR3 DNA reads TGTGCCAGCAGCAACCCGAGGGGGGACCAAGAGACCCAGTACTTC.

The gene calls are TRBV5-4 and TRBJ2-5, with a tentative D call TRBD2 (6 bases). Gene TRBJ2-1 matches the end of the DNA better, so the J call may be wrong. CDR1 is SGHNT and CDR2 is YYREEE in the germline V gene (reference sequence). The CDR3 spans 16 residues. In DNA form, the CDR3 reads TGTGCCAGCAGCCTCGGGGGAACTGTCGTCTACAATGAGCAGTTCTTC. This sequence encodes CASSLGGTVVYNEQFF.

This clonotype has more than one count but fewer than ten. The rearrangement joins TRBV24-1 to TRBJ2-1; D is ambiguous. The DNA matches TRBJ2-7 better at its end, which makes the J call doubtful. Germline V gene lookup returns CDR1 KGHDR and CDR2 SFDVKD. The CDR3 is 13 residues long. CDR3 in DNA: TGTGCCACCAGTGATGTTACCCACTACGAGCAGTACTTC. This translates into CATSDVTHYEQYF.

This clonotype has only a few counts. The gene calls are TRBV7-8 and TRBJ2-5; the D gene is possibly TRBD1 (5 bases). Trimming took off 1 base at V and 2 bases at J, with 8 bases between the two ends. Germline loops: CDR1 SGHVS, CDR2 FQNEAQ. This CDR3 is 14 amino acids long. This CDR3 is CASSLVRGQETQYF. CDR3 DNA: TGTGCCAGCAGCTTAGTTAGGGGTCAAGAGACCCAGTACTTC. The variable domain in full, with the rest retrieved from reference TRBV7-8 and TRBJ2-5, is GAGVSQSPRYKVAKRGQDVALRCDPISGHVSLFWYQQALGQGPEFLTYFQNEAQLDKSGLPSDRFFAERPEGSVSTLKIQRTQQEDSAVYLCASSLVRGQETQYFGPGTRLLVL.

The rearrangement joins TRBV7-9 to TRBJ1-4, with D possibly TRBD1 on 5 matching bases. Germline CDR1 is SEHNR and CDR2 is FQNEAQ (reference sequence). V shed 5 bases and J shed 6 bases, with 19 bases lying between them. The CDR3 has 16 residues. The CDR3 bases are TGTGCCAGCAGCCCCCGGGACCGGGAAGGCCATGAAAAACTGTTTTTT. It yields the protein CASSPRDREGHEKLFF.

The genes are TRBV12-3 or TRBV12-4 and TRBJ1-5, with unresolved D. This CDR3 has 14 amino acids. Deletions cut 3 bases from V and 5 bases from J, with 11 bases between. CDR3 sequence: CASSFIDTDQPQHF. The CDR3 DNA reads TGTGCCAGCAGTTTTATCGATACCGATCAGCCCCAGCATTTT.

Comment on this clonotype: A much more abundant neighbour one base away suggests this may be a read error. CDR3 amino acids: CASSLFHEQYF. The CDR3 nucleotides read TGTGCCAGCAGCTTATTCCACGAGCAGTACTTC. The chain joins TRBV7-2 to TRBJ2-7; D call uncertain. There are 11 residues in the CDR3. From germline, CDR1 is SGHTA and CDR2 FQGNSA. Trimming removed 2 bases at V and 5 bases at J, with 4 bases between.